This T cell receptor (beta chain) was retrieved from a study of T-cell reconstitution after alpha-beta-depleted transplantation in children. Findings and caveats of the study: Several hundred rapidly expanded clones from non-depleted graft cells reportedly supplied alpha-beta T cells about two months post-transplant. From surviving recipient T cells and thymic progenitors came the high day-60 TCRbeta diversity observed in some patients. Once a year had passed after transplant, T-cell counts and diversity came mostly from newly produced T cells.

This clonotype has ten or more counts. Its matching antigen is unknown. TCRbeta library construction was performed incorporating unique molecular identifiers. Using its own MiXCR run on the PCR reads, TCRdb lists one record per CDR3 protein. The sample yields tens of thousands of distinct CDR3 sequences, 4.9% seen once. The CDR3 contains 15 residues. V lost 3 bases and J 4 bases, leaving 15 bases between the germline ends. In germline, CDR1 is SSHAT, CDR2 FNYEAQ (reference sequence). The sequences come from PBMCs, mostly from graft donor cells, collected 180 days after TCRalphabeta/CD19-depleted stem cell transplant. The TCR comes from a boy under two years old who had a stem cell transplant for acute myeloid leukemia, so the T cells may come from the graft donor. The rearrangement uses TRBV7-7 and TRBJ2-5; TRBD1 is a possible D gene (8 bases). The CDR3 DNA reads as TGTGCCAGCAGCTTGGGGGGGACAGGCGGAGAGACCCAGTACTTC. Protein: CASSLGGTGGETQYF.